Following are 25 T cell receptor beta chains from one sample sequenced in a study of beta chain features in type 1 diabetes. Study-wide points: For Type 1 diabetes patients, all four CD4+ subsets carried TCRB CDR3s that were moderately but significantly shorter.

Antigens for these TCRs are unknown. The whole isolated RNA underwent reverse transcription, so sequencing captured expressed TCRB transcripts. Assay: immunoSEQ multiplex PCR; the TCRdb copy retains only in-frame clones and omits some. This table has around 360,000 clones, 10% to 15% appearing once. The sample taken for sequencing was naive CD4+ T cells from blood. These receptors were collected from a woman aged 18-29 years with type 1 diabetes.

As DNA, the CDR3 is TGTGCCAGCAGCCTCGCCGGGACTAGCGGGAGGAATACCTACGAGCAGTACTTC. It codes for CASSLAGTSGRNTYEQYF. The V call is TRBV7-9, the J call TRBJ2-7; 15 positions match TRBD2. Germline CDR1 and CDR2: SEHNR and FQNEAQ (reference sequence). This CDR3 region has 18 residues. The J segment lost 2 bases and the V segment lost 5 bases, leaving 10 bases of the junction unmatched.

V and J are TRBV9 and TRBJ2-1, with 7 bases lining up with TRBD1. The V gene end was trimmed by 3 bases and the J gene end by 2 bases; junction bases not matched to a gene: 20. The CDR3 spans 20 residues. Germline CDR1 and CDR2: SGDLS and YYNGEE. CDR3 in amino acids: CASSGDRDEIPYSTYNEQFF. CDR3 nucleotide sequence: TGTGCCAGCAGCGGGGACAGAGACGAGATTCCTTACAGTACCTACAATGAGCAGTTCTTC.

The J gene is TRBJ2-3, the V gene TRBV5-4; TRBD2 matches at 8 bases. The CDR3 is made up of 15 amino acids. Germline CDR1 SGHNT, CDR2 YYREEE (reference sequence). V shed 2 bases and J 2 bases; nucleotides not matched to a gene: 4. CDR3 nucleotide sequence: TGTGCCAGCAGCTTACGGCGGGGGGCCACAGATACGCAGTATTTT. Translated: CASSLRRGATDTQYF.

The DNA for the CDR3 is TGTGCCAGCAGTTTAGGGACTAGCGTAAACACCGGGGAGCTGTTTTTT. It yields the protein CASSLGTSVNTGELFF. The rearrangement links TRBV28 to TRBJ2-2, with TRBD2 matching over 10 bases. The CDR3 spans 16 residues. Looked up from germline, CDR1 is MDHEN and CDR2 is SYDVKM. Trimming at V came to 2 bases and at J to 2 bases, leaving 2 bases not matched to a gene. Full variable domain (outside the CDR3, taken from reference TRBV28 and TRBJ2-2): DVKVTQSSRYLVKRTGEKVFLECVQDMDHENMFWYRQDPGLGLRLIYFSYDVKMKEKGDIPEGYSVSREKKERFSLILESASTNQTSMYLCASSLGTSVNTGELFFGEGSRLTVL.

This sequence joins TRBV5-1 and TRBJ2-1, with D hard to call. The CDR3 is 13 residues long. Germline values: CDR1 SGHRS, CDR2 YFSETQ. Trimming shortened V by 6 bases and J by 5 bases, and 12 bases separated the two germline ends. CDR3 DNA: TGCGCCAGCAAAACGACTCACAACAATGAGCAGTTCTTC. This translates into CASKTTHNNEQFF.

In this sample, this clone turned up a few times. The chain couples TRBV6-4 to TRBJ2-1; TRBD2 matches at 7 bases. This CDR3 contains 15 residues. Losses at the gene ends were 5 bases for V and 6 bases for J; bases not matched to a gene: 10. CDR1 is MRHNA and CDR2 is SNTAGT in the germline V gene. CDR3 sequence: CASSNGGSLPNEQFF. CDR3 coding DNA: TGTGCCAGCAGTAATGGCGGGAGTCTCCCCAATGAGCAGTTCTTC.

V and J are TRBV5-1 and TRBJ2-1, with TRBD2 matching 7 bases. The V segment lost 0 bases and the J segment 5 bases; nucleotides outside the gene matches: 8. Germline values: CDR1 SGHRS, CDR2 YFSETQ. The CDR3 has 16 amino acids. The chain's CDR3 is CASSLAAAGGNNEQFF. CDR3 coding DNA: TGCGCCAGCAGCTTGGCGGCTGCCGGGGGGAACAATGAGCAGTTCTTC.

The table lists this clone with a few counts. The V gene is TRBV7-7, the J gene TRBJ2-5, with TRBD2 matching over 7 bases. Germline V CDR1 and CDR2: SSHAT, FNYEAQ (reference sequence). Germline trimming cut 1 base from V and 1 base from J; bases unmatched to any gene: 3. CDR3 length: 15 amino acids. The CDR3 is CASSLGSGGQETQYF. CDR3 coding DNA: TGTGCCAGCAGCTTAGGGTCGGGGGGCCAAGAGACCCAGTACTTC. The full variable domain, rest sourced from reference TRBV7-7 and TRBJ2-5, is GAGVSQSPRYKVTKRGQDVTLRCDPISSHATLYWYQQALGQGPEFLTYFNYEAQPDKSGLPSDRFSAERPEGSISTLTIQRTEQRDSAMYRCASSLGSGGQETQYFGPGTRLLVL.

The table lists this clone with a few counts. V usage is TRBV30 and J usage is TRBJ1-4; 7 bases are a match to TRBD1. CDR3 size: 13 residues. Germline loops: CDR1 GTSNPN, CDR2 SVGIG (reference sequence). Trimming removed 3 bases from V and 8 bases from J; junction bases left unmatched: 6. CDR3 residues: CAWRPGTAEKLFF. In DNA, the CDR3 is TGTGCCTGGAGGCCCGGGACAGCGGAAAAACTGTTTTTT.

Here the CDR3 DNA reads TGTGCTAGTGGCCCTGGACTAGCGGGAGTTGTAGATGAGCAGTTCTTC. Translation gives CASGPGLAGVVDEQFF. The gene calls are TRBV12-5 and TRBJ2-1, with 13 nucleotides matching TRBD2. The CDR3 is made up of 16 amino acids. V lost 6 bases to trimming and J lost 8 bases; unmatched junction nucleotides: 10. The germline V gene has CDR1 LGHNT and CDR2 FRNRAP.

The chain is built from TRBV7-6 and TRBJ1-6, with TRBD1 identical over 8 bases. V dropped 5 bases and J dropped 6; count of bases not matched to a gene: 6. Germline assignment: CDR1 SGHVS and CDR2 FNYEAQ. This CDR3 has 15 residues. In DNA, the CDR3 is TGTGCCAGCAGCCCCAGGACAGGGTCTAATTCACCCCTCCACTTT. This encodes CASSPRTGSNSPLHF. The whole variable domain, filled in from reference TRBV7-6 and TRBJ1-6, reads GAGVSQSPRYKVTKRGQDVALRCDPISGHVSLYWYRQALGQGPEFLTYFNYEAQQDKSGLPNDRFSAERPEGSISTLTIQRTEQRDSAMYRCASSPRTGSNSPLHFGNGTRLTVT.

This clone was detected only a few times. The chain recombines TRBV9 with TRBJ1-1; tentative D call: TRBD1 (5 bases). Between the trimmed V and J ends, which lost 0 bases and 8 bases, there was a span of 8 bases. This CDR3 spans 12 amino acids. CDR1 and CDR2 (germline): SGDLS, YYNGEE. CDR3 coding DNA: TGTGCCAGCAGCGTAGAGGCAGGGGAAGCTTTCTTT. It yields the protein CASSVEAGEAFF.

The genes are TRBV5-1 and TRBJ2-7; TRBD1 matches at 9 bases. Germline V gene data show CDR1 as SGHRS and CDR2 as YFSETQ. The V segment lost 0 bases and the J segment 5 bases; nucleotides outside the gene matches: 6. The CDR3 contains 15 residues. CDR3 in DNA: TGCGCCAGCAGCTTGGATGGGACAGGGTTCGACGAGCAGTACTTC. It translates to CASSLDGTGFDEQYF. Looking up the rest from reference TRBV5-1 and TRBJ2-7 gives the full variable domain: KAGVTQTPRYLIKTRGQQVTLSCSPISGHRSVSWYQQTPGQGLQFLFEYFSETQRNKGNFPGRFSGRQFSNSRSEMNVSTLELGDSALYLCASSLDGTGFDEQYFGPGTRLTVT.

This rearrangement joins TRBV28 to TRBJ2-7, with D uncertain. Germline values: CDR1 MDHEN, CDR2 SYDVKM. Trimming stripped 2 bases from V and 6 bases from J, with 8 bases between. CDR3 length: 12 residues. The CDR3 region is CASSLKPSEQYF. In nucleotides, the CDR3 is TGTGCCAGCAGTTTAAAGCCCTCCGAGCAGTACTTC.

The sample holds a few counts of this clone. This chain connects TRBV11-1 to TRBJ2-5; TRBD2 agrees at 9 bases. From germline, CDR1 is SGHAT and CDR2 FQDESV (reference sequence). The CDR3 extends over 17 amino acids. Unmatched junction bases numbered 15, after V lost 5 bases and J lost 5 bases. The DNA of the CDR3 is TGTGCCAGCAGCCTCCTAGGGCTAGCGGGATCGGGTGAGACCCAGTACTTC. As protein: CASSLLGLAGSGETQYF.

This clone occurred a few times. The CDR3 is CASSPRDVRGELFF. CDR3 sequence (DNA): TGTGCCAGCAGCCCGCGGGACGTCCGCGGGGAGCTGTTTTTT. The chain is built from TRBV7-9 and TRBJ2-2; tentatively, D is TRBD2 (6 bases). V shed 5 bases and J shed 7 bases, with 14 bases lying between them. Germline values: CDR1 SEHNR, CDR2 FQNEAQ (reference sequence). The CDR3 runs to 14 residues. Full variable domain (missing parts from reference TRBV7-9 and TRBJ2-2): DTGVSQNPRHKITKRGQNVTFRCDPISEHNRLYWYRQTLGQGPEFLTYFQNEAQLEKSRLLSDRFSAERPKGSFSTLEIQRTEQGDSAMYLCASSPRDVRGELFFGEGSRLTVL.

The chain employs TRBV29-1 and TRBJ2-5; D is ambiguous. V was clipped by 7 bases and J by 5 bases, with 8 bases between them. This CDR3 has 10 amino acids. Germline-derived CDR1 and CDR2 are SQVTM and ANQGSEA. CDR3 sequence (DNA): TGCAGCGCCTACCCGGAGACCCAGTACTTC. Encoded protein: CSAYPETQYF.

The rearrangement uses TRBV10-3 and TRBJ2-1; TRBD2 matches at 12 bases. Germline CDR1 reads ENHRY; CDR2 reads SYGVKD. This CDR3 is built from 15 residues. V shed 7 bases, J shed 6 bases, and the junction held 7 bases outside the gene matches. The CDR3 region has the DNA TGTGCCATCAAGCGCGGACTAGCGGGGTTCAATGAGCAGTTCTTC. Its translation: CAIKRGLAGFNEQFF.

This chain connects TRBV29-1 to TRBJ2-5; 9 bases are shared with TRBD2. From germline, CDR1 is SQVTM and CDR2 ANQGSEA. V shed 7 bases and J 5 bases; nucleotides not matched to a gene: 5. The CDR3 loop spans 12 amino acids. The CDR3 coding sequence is TGCAGCGGCGGTAGCGGGAGCGAGACCCAGTACTTC. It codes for CSGGSGSETQYF. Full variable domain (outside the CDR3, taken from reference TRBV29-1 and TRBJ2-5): SAVISQKPSRDICQRGTSLTIQCQVDSQVTMMFWYRQQPGQSLTLIATANQGSEATYESGFVIDKFPISRPNLTFSTLTVSNMSPEDSSIYLCSGGSGSETQYFGPGTRLLVL.

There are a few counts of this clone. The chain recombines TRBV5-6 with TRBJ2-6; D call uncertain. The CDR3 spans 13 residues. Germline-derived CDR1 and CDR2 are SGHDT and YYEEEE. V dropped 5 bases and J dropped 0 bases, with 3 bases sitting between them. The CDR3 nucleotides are TGTGCCAGCAGTTACTCTGGGGCCAACGTCCTGACTTTC. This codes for CASSYSGANVLTF.

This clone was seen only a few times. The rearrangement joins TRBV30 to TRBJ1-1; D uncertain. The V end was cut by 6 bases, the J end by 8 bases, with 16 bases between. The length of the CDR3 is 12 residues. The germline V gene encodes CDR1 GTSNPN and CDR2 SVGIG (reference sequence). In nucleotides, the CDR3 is TGTGCCTGCACACCCGTCCAGGCCGAAGCTTTCTTT. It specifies CACTPVQAEAFF. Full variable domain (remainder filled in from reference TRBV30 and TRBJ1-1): SQTIHQWPATLVQPVGSPLSLECTVEGTSNPNLYWYRQAAGRGLQLLFYSVGIGQISSEVPQNLSASRPQDRQFILSSKKLLLSDSGFYLCACTPVQAEAFFGQGTRLTVV.

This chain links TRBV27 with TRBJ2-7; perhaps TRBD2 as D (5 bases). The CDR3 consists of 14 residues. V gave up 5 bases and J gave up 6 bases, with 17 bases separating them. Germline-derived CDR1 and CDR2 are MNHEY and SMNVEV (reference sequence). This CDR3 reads CASSPRREGGEQYF. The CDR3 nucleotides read TGTGCCAGCAGTCCCCGGAGAGAGGGCGGCGAGCAGTACTTC.

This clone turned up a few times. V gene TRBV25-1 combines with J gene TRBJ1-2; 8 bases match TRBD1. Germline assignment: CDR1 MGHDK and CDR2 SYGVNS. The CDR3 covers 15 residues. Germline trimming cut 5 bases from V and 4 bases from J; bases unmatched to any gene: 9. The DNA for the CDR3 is TGTGCCAGCAGTACCAAACAGGGGGAAGGCTATGGCTACACCTTC. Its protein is CASSTKQGEGYGYTF.

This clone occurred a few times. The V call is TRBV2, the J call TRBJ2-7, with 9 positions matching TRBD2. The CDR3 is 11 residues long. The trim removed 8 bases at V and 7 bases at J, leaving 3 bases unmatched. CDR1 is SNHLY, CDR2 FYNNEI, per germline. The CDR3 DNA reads TGTGCCAGCGGACTAGCGAGGGAGCAGTACTTC. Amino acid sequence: CASGLAREQYF.

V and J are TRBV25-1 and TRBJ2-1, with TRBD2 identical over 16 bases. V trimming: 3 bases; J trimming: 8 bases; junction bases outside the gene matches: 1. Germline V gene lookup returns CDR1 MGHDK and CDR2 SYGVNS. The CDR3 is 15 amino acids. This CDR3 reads CASSEGLAGGDEQFF. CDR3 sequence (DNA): TGTGCCAGCAGTGAGGGACTAGCGGGGGGGGATGAGCAGTTCTTC.